This T cell receptor (beta chain) stems from a study of low-dose radiotherapy and immunotherapy resistance in tumors (dated by TCRdb to between 2021 and 2024). Regarding the complete study: Patients in Cohort 1 were given 0.5 Gy per fraction every 2 weeks, and the prescribed total PTV dose was 6.5 Gy. No randomization into treatment groups was done for the people taking part in the trial. Aspirin 300 mg was taken orally once daily by patients for four cycles, starting on cycle 1 day 1. For Cohort 2, the dose was 1 Gy per fraction given every two weeks, adding up to 13 Gy in total across 26 weeks. Patients were given nivolumab as a 240 mg flat dose every two weeks and ipilimumab at 1 mg/kg every six weeks, with both drugs delivered intravenously. Eight patients were included in the translational analysis: three from the first dose cohort and the first five from the second dose cohort. Cyclophosphamide 200 mg/m2 was administered intravenously every two weeks, one day before each radiation and immunotherapy administration.

Sequenced on an Illumina HiSeq 2500. To make first-strand cDNA, Superscript III was used along with a set of TRAV- and TRBV-specific primers so that both the TCRalpha and TCRbeta chains were covered. TCRs were amplified with Phusion for 20 PCR cycles, with a constant-region primer paired with the adapter attached to the V primers. The isolated mRNA was amplified using the MessageAmp II aRNA Amplification Kit, with in vitro transcription performed for around 16 hours at 37 degrees C. The Dynabeads mRNA DIRECT Purification Kit was used to isolate mRNA for TCR sequencing. Indexed Illumina adapters were added in a second Phusion PCR of roughly 25 cycles, and the PCR products were purified with AMPure XP beads. The authors' pipeline ran thus. Using custom Perl scripts, TCR sequences encoding the same protein were pooled, out-of-frame sequences were removed, and the abundance of each clonotype was computed. TCR sequences supported by only a single read were excluded from analysis. The metrics used to describe the repertoires included Shannon entropy, Gini index, clonality, richness, and the frequency of TCRs shared between repertoires. Using fastp at Q25 and MiXCR, TCRdb reprocessed the public reads and kept productive beta chains. Rows merge per CDR3 protein into single entries with the most common DNA and genes. The V and J calls were not made by the authors but by TCRdb's processing. Here the sample has tens of thousands of distinct CDR3 sequences; about 25% occur a single time. Of the sample, 9.5% to 13% is held by the ten largest clones.

The sample's time point, from its label and the paper: after trial treatment. In light of the paper, this sample's treatment or condition label describes: LDRT plus nivolumab, ipilimumab, low-dose cyclophosphamide and aspirin (RACIN trial). The donors came from RACIN, which was a single-arm phase I dose-escalation trial that paired nivolumab and ipilimumab with aspirin, low-dose cyclophosphamide and low-dose radiotherapy. Eligible patients had advanced, TIL-negative solid tumors. The CDR3 spans 15 residues, from the cysteine through the phenylalanine. Kept here is only the CDR3 DNA, which spans 45 bases and is read in frame from base 1. Via the germline V gene, CDR1 is MNHNS and CDR2 SASEGT. V is clipped by 5 bases and J by 3 bases, and the sequence between their germline boundaries is 17 bases long. There are many counts of this clonotype. No cognate antigen has been identified for it. Base qualities are not provided; no much larger clone lies one nucleotide away.

This specimen consisted of PBMCs, obtained after low-dose radiotherapy plus immunotherapy. The receptor's source is a male donor with prostate cancer. This sequence uses TRBV6-1 and TRBJ2-7; no D gene is confidently identified. The nucleotide sequence reads TGTGCCAGCAGTAGCCCCACTCTAGGGAACTACGAGCAGTACTTC. Its amino acids are CASSSPTLGNYEQYF.